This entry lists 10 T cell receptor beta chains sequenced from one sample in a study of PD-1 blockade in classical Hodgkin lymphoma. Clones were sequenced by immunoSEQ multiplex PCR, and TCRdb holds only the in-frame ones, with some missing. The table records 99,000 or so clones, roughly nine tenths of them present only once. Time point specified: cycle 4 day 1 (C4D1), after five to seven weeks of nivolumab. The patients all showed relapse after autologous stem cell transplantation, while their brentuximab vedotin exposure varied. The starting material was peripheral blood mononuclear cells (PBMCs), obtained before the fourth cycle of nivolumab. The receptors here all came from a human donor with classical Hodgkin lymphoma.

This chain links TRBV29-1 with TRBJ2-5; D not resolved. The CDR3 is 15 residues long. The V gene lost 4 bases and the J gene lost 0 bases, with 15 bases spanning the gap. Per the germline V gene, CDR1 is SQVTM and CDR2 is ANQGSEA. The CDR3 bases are TGCAGCGTTGGTCCCGGGTTGGGGTACCAAGAGACCCAGTACTTC. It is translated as CSVGPGLGYQETQYF. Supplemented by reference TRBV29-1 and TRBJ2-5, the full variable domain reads SAVISQKPSRDICQRGTSLTIQCQVDSQVTMMFWYRQQPGQSLTLIATANQGSEATYESGFVIDKFPISRPNLTFSTLTVSNMSPEDSSIYLCSVGPGLGYQETQYFGPGTRLLVL.

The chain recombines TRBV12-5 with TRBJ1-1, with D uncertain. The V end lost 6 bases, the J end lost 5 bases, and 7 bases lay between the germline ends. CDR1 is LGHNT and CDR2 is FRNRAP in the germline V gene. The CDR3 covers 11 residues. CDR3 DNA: TGTGCTAGTGGGGTGGGGACTGAAGCTTTCTTT. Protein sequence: CASGVGTEAFF. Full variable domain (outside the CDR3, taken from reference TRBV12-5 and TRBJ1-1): DARVTQTPRHKVTEMGQEVTMRCQPILGHNTVFWYRQTMMQGLELLAYFRNRAPLDDSGMPKDRFSAEMPDATLATLKIQPSEPRDSAVYFCASGVGTEAFFGQGTRLTVV.

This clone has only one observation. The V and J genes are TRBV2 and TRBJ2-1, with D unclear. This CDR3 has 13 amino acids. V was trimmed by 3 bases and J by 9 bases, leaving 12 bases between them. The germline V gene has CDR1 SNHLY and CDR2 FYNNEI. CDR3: CASSETRTTEQFF. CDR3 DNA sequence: TGTGCCAGCAGTGAGACTCGAACAACTGAGCAGTTCTTC.

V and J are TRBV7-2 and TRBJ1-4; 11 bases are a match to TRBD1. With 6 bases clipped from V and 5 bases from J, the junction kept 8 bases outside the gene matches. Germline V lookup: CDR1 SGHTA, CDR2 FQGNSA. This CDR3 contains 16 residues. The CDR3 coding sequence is TGTGCCAGCAGACCCGGGACAGGGGGAGAAAATGAAAAACTGTTTTTT. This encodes CASRPGTGGENEKLFF. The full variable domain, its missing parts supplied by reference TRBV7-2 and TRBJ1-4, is GAGVSQSPSNKVTEKGKDVELRCDPISGHTALYWYRQSLGQGLEFLIYFQGNSAPDKSGLPSDRFSAERTGGSVSTLTIQRTQQEDSAVYLCASRPGTGGENEKLFFGSGTQLSVL.

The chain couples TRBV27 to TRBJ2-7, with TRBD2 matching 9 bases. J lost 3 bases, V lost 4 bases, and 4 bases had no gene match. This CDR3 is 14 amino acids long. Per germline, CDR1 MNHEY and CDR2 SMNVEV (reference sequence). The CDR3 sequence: CASSWLAGNYEQYF. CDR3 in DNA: TGTGCCAGCAGTTGGCTAGCGGGAAACTACGAGCAGTACTTC.

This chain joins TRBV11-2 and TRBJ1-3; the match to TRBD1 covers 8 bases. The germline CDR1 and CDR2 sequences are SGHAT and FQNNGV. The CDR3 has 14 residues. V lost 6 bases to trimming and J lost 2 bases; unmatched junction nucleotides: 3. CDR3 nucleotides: TGTGCCAGCAGGTCGGGACAGGCTGGAAACACCATATATTTT. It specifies CASRSGQAGNTIYF. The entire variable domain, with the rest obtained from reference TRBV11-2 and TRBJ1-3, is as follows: EAGVAQSPRYKIIEKRQSVAFWCNPISGHATLYWYQQILGQGPKLLIQFQNNGVVDDSQLPKDRFSAERLKGVDSTLKIQPAKLEDSAVYLCASRSGQAGNTIYFGEGSWLTVV.

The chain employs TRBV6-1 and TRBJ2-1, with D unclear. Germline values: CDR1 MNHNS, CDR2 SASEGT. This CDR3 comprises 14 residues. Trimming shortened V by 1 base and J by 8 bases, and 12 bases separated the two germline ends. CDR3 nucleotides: TGTGCCAGCAGTGAAGACGGTCGAAGGGATGAGCAGTTCTTC. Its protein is CASSEDGRRDEQFF.

CDR3 residues: CASSQGAIRGRKGSTDTQYF. DNA of the CDR3: TGCGCCAGCAGCCAAGGTGCGATTCGGGGGCGCAAGGGGAGCACAGATACGCAGTATTTT. This sequence joins TRBV4-1 and TRBJ2-3; either TRBD1 or TRBD2 may supply D (6 bases each). V gave up 1 base and J gave up 0 bases, with 23 bases separating them. The CDR3 spans 20 residues. Germline values: CDR1 MGHRA, CDR2 YSYEKL.

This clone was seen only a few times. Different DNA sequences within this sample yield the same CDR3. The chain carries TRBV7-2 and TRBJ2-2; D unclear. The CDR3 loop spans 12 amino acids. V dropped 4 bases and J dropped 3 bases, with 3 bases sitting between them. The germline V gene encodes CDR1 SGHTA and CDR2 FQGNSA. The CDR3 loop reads CASSSYTGELFF. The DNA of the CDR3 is TGTGCCAGCAGCTCCTACACCGGGGAGCTGTTTTTT.

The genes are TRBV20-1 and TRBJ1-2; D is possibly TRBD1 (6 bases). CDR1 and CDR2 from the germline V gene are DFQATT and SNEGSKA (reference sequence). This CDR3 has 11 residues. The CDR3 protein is CSPQGMYGYTF. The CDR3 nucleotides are TGCAGCCCACAGGGAATGTATGGCTACACCTTC.